Shown below are 13 T cell receptor beta chains from a single sample sequenced in a study of beta chain features in type 1 diabetes. Reverse transcription of all isolated RNA meant that expressed TCRB transcripts were sequenced. Profiled with immunoSEQ multiplex PCR; TCRdb holds only in-frame clones, not every one. The repertoire consists of about 150,000 clones, with approximately 8.1% occurring once and the leading ten covering less than 0.85%. Material for sequencing was central memory CD4+ T cells from blood. The source of these receptors is a man younger than 35 in good health.

There are a few counts of this clone. The chain links TRBV5-1 to TRBJ2-7; 11 bases align to TRBD1. The CDR3 extends over 14 amino acids. Trimming took 5 bases from V and 2 from J; bases not matched to a gene: 3. Germline values: CDR1 SGHRS, CDR2 YFSETQ. In DNA form, the CDR3 reads TGCGCCAGCAGGGGGACAGGGGGAACCTACGAGCAGTACTTC. Its protein is CASRGTGGTYEQYF. Full variable domain (remainder filled in from reference TRBV5-1 and TRBJ2-7): KAGVTQTPRYLIKTRGQQVTLSCSPISGHRSVSWYQQTPGQGLQFLFEYFSETQRNKGNFPGRFSGRQFSNSRSEMNVSTLELGDSALYLCASRGTGGTYEQYFGPGTRLTVT.

In this sample, this clone turned up many times. This chain connects TRBV30 to TRBJ2-5; possibly TRBD2 for D (6 bases). Germline CDR1 reads GTSNPN; CDR2 reads SVGIG (reference sequence). Trimming removed 4 bases from V and 2 bases from J, with 11 bases in between. The CDR3 runs 13 residues. The CDR3 is CAWIRGTQETQYF. The CDR3 nucleotides read TGTGCCTGGATTCGGGGGACTCAAGAGACCCAGTACTTC.

This clone has only a few counts. The chain uses TRBV7-2 and TRBJ2-1, with D possibly being TRBD2 (6 bases). V dropped 4 bases and J dropped 4 bases, with 11 bases sitting between them. CDR3 size: 14 residues. Germline V CDR1 and CDR2: SGHTA, FQGNSA. The CDR3 here is CASSSVSGYNEQFF. The CDR3 DNA is TGTGCCAGCAGCTCAGTAAGCGGGTACAATGAGCAGTTCTTC.

This clone came up a few times. J is TRBJ1-4 and V is TRBV29-1; D perhaps matches TRBD1 (6 bases). The ends were cut back, 7 bases at V and 8 bases at J, with 14 bases in the middle. The V gene's germline CDR1 is SQVTM and CDR2 ANQGSEA. This CDR3 comprises 12 residues. The CDR3: CSGKGDLEKLFF. CDR3 DNA: TGCAGCGGGAAGGGGGACCTCGAAAAACTGTTTTTT. The whole variable domain, remainder taken from reference TRBV29-1 and TRBJ1-4, is SAVISQKPSRDICQRGTSLTIQCQVDSQVTMMFWYRQQPGQSLTLIATANQGSEATYESGFVIDKFPISRPNLTFSTLTVSNMSPEDSSIYLCSGKGDLEKLFFGSGTQLSVL.

This clone was detected only a few times. This chain uses TRBV7-2 with TRBJ2-7; 9 nucleotides match TRBD2. With 0 bases clipped from V and 4 bases from J, the junction kept 7 bases outside the gene matches. The CDR3 extends over 16 amino acids. CDR1 and CDR2 from the germline V gene are SGHTA and FQGNSA. The CDR3 DNA sequence: TGTGCCAGCAGCTTAGCGTCAGCGGGGGGCCAGTACGAGCAGTACTTC. This encodes CASSLASAGGQYEQYF. The whole variable domain, remainder taken from reference TRBV7-2 and TRBJ2-7, is GAGVSQSPSNKVTEKGKDVELRCDPISGHTALYWYRQSLGQGLEFLIYFQGNSAPDKSGLPSDRFSAERTGGSVSTLTIQRTQQEDSAVYLCASSLASAGGQYEQYFGPGTRLTVT.

This clone was seen more than once but under ten times. V is TRBV9 and J is TRBJ2-2, with 9 bases matching TRBD2. There are 18 residues in the CDR3. From germline, CDR1 is SGDLS and CDR2 YYNGEE. Trimming removed 0 bases from V and 3 bases from J; junction bases left unmatched: 9. CDR3 loop: CASSVVGSGSLHTGELFF. The CDR3 region has the DNA TGTGCCAGCAGCGTAGTGGGTAGCGGGAGTCTACACACCGGGGAGCTGTTTTTT.

This clone appeared a few times. The chain is built from TRBV6-5 and TRBJ2-5; TRBD2 matches 10 bases. After removal of 5 bases from V and 8 bases from J, the junction contained 11 bases not matched to a gene. Germline V lookup: CDR1 MNHEY, CDR2 SVGAGI. CDR3 length: 15 amino acids. CDR3 sequence reads: CASSLLAGERKTQYF. CDR3 in DNA: TGTGCCAGCAGTCTGCTAGCGGGAGAGAGGAAAACCCAGTACTTC.

V is TRBV5-1 and J is TRBJ1-6; 8 bases map to TRBD1. Germline loops: CDR1 SGHRS, CDR2 YFSETQ. V trimming: 2 bases; J trimming: 7 bases; junction bases outside the gene matches: 5. This CDR3 has 15 amino acids. The CDR3: CASSFQGARNSPLHF. In DNA, the CDR3 is TGCGCCAGCAGCTTCCAGGGGGCTCGGAATTCACCCCTCCACTTT.

This clone was seen a handful of times. The rearrangement joins TRBV5-1 to TRBJ2-5; 9 bases align to TRBD1. The J call is uncertain, as TRBJ2-7 better fits the DNA end. Germline-derived CDR1 and CDR2 are SGHRS and YFSETQ. This CDR3 contains 15 residues. The CDR3: CASSLVTGGSYEQYF. The CDR3 bases are TGCGCCAGCAGCTTGGTGACAGGGGGGAGCTACGAGCAGTACTTC.

The genes are TRBV11-2 and TRBJ2-5; a weak D match, TRBD2 (5 bases). The germline CDR1 and CDR2 sequences are SGHAT and FQNNGV. The CDR3 contains 13 residues. V was pared by 6 bases and J by 1 base, with 9 bases between. The CDR3 protein is CASSRRIQETQYF. The CDR3 nucleotides read TGTGCCAGCAGTCGGAGGATCCAAGAGACCCAGTACTTC. The full variable domain, its missing parts supplied by reference TRBV11-2 and TRBJ2-5, is EAGVAQSPRYKIIEKRQSVAFWCNPISGHATLYWYQQILGQGPKLLIQFQNNGVVDDSQLPKDRFSAERLKGVDSTLKIQPAKLEDSAVYLCASSRRIQETQYFGPGTRLLVL.

The rearrangement uses TRBV7-9 and TRBJ1-3, with D perhaps TRBD1 (5 bases). This CDR3 is 17 amino acids long. Between the trimmed V and J ends, which lost 0 bases and 3 bases, there was a span of 15 bases. Germline loops: CDR1 SEHNR, CDR2 FQNEAQ (reference sequence). The DNA for the CDR3 is TGTGCCAGCAGCTTAGCGCTTGGGGGGTTCGGTGGAAACACCATATATTTT. It is translated as CASSLALGGFGGNTIYF. Filled out from reference TRBV7-9 and TRBJ1-3, the complete variable domain reads DTGVSQNPRHKITKRGQNVTFRCDPISEHNRLYWYRQTLGQGPEFLTYFQNEAQLEKSRLLSDRFSAERPKGSFSTLEIQRTEQGDSAMYLCASSLALGGFGGNTIYFGEGSWLTVV.

V and J are TRBV7-2 and TRBJ1-2, with 11 nucleotides matching TRBD1. V was pared by 3 bases and J by 7 bases, with 10 bases of the junction left unmatched. This CDR3 spans 16 amino acids. Germline CDR1 SGHTA, CDR2 FQGNSA. DNA of the CDR3: TGTGCCAGCAGCTTTACCGGTGGACAGGGGGCAGGTGGCTACACCTTC. The encoded protein is CASSFTGGQGAGGYTF.

This clone has a handful of counts. The chain uses TRBV27 and TRBJ1-4, with TRBD1 matching over 9 bases. Germline lookup yields CDR1 MNHEY and CDR2 SMNVEV (reference sequence). The CDR3 runs to 16 residues. J gave up 7 bases and V 9 bases, and 15 bases lay outside the gene matches. The CDR3 region is CASSSKPGQGSEKLFF. For the CDR3, the DNA is TGTGCCAGTTCTTCAAAACCGGGACAGGGTTCTGAAAAACTGTTTTTT.